What follows are 3 T cell receptor beta chains derived from one specimen sequenced in a study of blood T cell repertoires in COVID-19. Sequencing was performed with immunoSEQ multiplex PCR; in TCRdb, only in-frame clones are kept and a portion is missing. This table has hundreds of thousands of clones, 90% appearing once. The sequenced material came from PBMCs or T cells enriched from blood (not recorded which). The origin of the receptors is a man aged 55 to 69 who had recovered from COVID-19.

This rearrangement joins TRBV12-5 to TRBJ1-6; D may be TRBD1 (5 bases). The CDR3 length is 14 residues. Per germline, CDR1 LGHNT and CDR2 FRNRAP. Trimming cost V 7 bases and J 4 bases, with 11 bases left between them. For the CDR3, the DNA is TGTGCTAGTGCGGGGGTAGGGTATAATTCACCCCTCCACTTT. Its translation: CASAGVGYNSPLHF.

J is TRBJ2-5 and V is TRBV2; TRBD2 aligns across 11 bases. Germline lookup yields CDR1 SNHLY and CDR2 FYNNEI. V was clipped by 7 bases and J by 3 bases; unmatched bases: 16. The CDR3 extends over 18 amino acids. CDR3 protein: CASIFDRVLTSGEETQYF. The DNA of the CDR3 is TGTGCCAGCATCTTTGACAGGGTACTGACTAGCGGGGAAGAGACCCAGTACTTC.

The chain combines TRBV27 with TRBJ1-5, with D maybe TRBD1 (6 bases). The CDR3 totals 15 residues. Per germline, CDR1 MNHEY and CDR2 SMNVEV (reference sequence). Trimming took off 4 bases at V and 5 bases at J, with 15 bases between the two ends. CDR3 residues: CASSSAGAGDQPQHF. The CDR3 DNA reads as TGTGCCAGCAGTTCGGCAGGGGCGGGCGATCAGCCCCAGCATTTT.